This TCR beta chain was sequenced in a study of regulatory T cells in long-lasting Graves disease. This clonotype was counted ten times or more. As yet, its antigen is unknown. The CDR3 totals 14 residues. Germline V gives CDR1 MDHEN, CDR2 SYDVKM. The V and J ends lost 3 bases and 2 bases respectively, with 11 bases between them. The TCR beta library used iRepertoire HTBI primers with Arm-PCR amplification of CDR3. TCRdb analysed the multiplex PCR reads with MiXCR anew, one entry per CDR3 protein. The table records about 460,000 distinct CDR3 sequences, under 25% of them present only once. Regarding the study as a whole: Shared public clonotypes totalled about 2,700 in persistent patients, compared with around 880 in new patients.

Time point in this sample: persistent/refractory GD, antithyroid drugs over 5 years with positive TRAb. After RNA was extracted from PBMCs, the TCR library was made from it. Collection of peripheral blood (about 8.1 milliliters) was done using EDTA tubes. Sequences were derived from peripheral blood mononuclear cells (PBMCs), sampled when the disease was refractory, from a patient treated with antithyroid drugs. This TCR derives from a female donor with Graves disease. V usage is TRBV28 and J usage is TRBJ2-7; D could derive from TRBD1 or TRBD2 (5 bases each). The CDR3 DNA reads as TGTGCCAGCAGTTTCAAGGGACGGCCCTACGAGCAGTACTTC. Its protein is CASSFKGRPYEQYF. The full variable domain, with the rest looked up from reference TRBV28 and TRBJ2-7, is DVKVTQSSRYLVKRTGEKVFLECVQDMDHENMFWYRQDPGLGLRLIYFSYDVKMKEKGDIPEGYSVSREKKERFSLILESASTNQTSMYLCASSFKGRPYEQYFGPGTRLTVT.